This T cell receptor (beta chain) was sequenced in a study of graft-versus-host responses after intestinal transplantation. Study details: Recipients obtained multivisceral, liver-intestinal, or isolated intestinal transplants.

The graft tissue was processed, and this released both intraepithelial and lamina propria lymphocytes. This CDR3 comprises 21 residues. With 5 bases removed from V and 3 bases from J, the gap between germline ends came to 35 bases. In germline, CDR1 is SGHRS, CDR2 YFSETQ. TCRdb's copy holds only in-frame clones and misses some; the assay was immunoSEQ multiplex PCR. The sample holds about 19,000 clones; 65% to 85% are singletons and the top ten take approximately 7.6%. Here the sequenced sample was ileum tissue, taken 20 days after intestinal transplant. This chain uses TRBV5-1 with TRBJ2-5, with a possible D match to TRBD1 (5 bases). The sequence was collected from a human patient who received an intestinal transplant, so some T cells may come from the graft donor. The CDR3 loop reads CASRLWRQNYSPESVEETQYF. CDR3 nucleotides: TGCGCCAGCAGGCTGTGGCGACAGAACTATTCACCCGAGTCGGTTGAAGAGACCCAGTACTTC.